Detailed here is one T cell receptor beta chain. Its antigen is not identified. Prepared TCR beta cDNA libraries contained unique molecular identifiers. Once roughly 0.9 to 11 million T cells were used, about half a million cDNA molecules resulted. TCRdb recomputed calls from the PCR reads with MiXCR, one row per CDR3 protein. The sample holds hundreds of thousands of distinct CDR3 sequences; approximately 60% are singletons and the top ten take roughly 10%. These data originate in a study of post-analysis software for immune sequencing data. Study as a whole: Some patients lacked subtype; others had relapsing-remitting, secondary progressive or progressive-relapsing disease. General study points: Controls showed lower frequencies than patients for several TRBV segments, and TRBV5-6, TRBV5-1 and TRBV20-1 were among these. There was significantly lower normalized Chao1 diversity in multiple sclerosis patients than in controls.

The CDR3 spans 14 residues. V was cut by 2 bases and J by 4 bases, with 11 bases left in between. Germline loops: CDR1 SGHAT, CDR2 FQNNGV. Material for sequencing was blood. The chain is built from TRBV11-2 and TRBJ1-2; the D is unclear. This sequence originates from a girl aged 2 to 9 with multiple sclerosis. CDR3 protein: CASSLSTEFYGYTF. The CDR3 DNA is TGTGCCAGCAGCTTAAGCACAGAGTTCTATGGCTACACCTTC.